A single sample gave rise to the 18 T cell receptor beta chains below, sequenced in a study of identical twins. Each CDR3 protein gets one entry after TCRdb re-called the 5' RACE reads with MiXCR. There are approximately 410,000 distinct CDR3 sequences in the sample; less than 20% occur only once, and roughly 12% lies in the top ten. Sequencing was done on a sample of naive T cells sorted from blood. The receptors were gathered from a man aged 50-60 years in good health.

The chain has TRBV27 and TRBJ2-1; D possibly corresponds to TRBD2 (5 bases). CDR3 size: 15 residues. V shed 5 bases and J shed 2 bases, with 13 bases lying between them. Germline CDR1 and CDR2: MNHEY and SMNVEV (reference sequence). The CDR3 sequence is CASSTAVVTYNEQFF. The DNA of the CDR3 is TGTGCCAGCAGTACAGCGGTAGTGACCTACAATGAGCAGTTCTTC.

This clonotype was found a few times. The chain combines TRBV11-2 with TRBJ2-1, with 11 bases aligning to TRBD2. CDR3 length equals 18 residues. Germline V gene data show CDR1 as SGHAT and CDR2 as FQNNGV. After removal of 2 bases from V and 5 bases from J, the junction contained 11 bases not matched to a gene. CDR3 DNA sequence: TGTGCCAGCAGCTTAACTAGCGGGGGAGGTTGGGGTAACAATGAGCAGTTCTTC. It translates to CASSLTSGGGWGNNEQFF.

The chain recombines TRBV9 with TRBJ2-1; a weak D match, TRBD1 (6 bases). The germline V and J ends were trimmed by 4 bases and 8 bases, with 10 bases remaining between them. Germline V gene lookup returns CDR1 SGDLS and CDR2 YYNGEE. The CDR3 totals 12 residues. The CDR3 region has the DNA TGTGCCAGCAGCATAGGGGGAGATGAGCAGTTCTTC. Protein: CASSIGGDEQFF. The full variable domain, completed using reference TRBV9 and TRBJ2-1, is DSGVTQTPKHLITATGQRVTLRCSPRSGDLSVYWYQQSLDQGLQFLIQYYNGEERAKGNILERFSAQQFPDLHSELNLSSLELGDSALYFCASSIGGDEQFFGPGTRLTVL.

The sample holds many counts of this clonotype. This chain connects TRBV6-1 to TRBJ2-7; the match to TRBD2 covers 10 bases. The length of the CDR3 is 17 residues. Germline V CDR1 and CDR2: MNHNS, SASEGT. V was clipped by 6 bases and J by 7 bases; unmatched bases: 18. CDR3 coding DNA: TGTGCCAGCAGCGCTAGCGGGGGCCTTGACAAACTTAGTGAGCAGTACTTC. Protein product: CASSASGGLDKLSEQYF.

This clonotype was detected a few times. The J gene is TRBJ1-2, the V gene TRBV12-3 or TRBV12-4, with 7 nucleotides matching TRBD1. This CDR3 is 16 amino acids long. V was clipped by 3 bases and J by 3 bases; unmatched bases: 10. The CDR3 nucleotides are TGTGCCAGCAGTTTTCGTGGGACAGTCCCTGACTATGGCTACACCTTC. Encoded protein: CASSFRGTVPDYGYTF.

This clonotype was detected once. The J gene is TRBJ1-5, the V gene TRBV7-8; TRBD1 agrees at 7 bases. CDR1 and CDR2 from the germline V gene are SGHVS and FQNEAQ. CDR3 length: 16 amino acids. Trimming cost V 5 bases and J 0 bases; bases outside gene matches: 7. The CDR3 protein is CASSPQDRNSNQPQHF. In nucleotides, the CDR3 is TGTGCCAGCAGCCCTCAGGACAGGAATAGCAATCAGCCCCAGCATTTT.

The sample holds many counts of this clonotype. The CDR3 protein is CASSPGVSYNSPLHF. Written as DNA, the CDR3 is TGTGCCAGCAGTCCAGGGGTCTCCTATAATTCACCCCTCCACTTT. The rearrangement links TRBV12-3 or TRBV12-4 to TRBJ1-6; TRBD1 might be the D (6 bases). Trimming took 5 bases from V and 0 from J, leaving 8 bases between them. CDR3 length: 15 amino acids.

V and J are TRBV12-3 or TRBV12-4 and TRBJ2-1; D is possibly TRBD1 (5 bases). Trimming removed 5 bases from V and 2 bases from J, with 10 bases in between. The CDR3 spans 14 residues. The CDR3 spells CASSIGATYNEQFF. The CDR3 DNA reads as TGTGCCAGCAGTATAGGGGCTACCTACAATGAGCAGTTCTTC.

The rearrangement uses TRBV4-3 and TRBJ2-7; D not certain. Germline assignment: CDR1 LGHNA and CDR2 YSLEER. V was pared by 0 bases and J by 0 bases, with 9 bases between. The CDR3 runs 15 residues. This CDR3 is CASSQDHSSSYEQYF. The CDR3 nucleotides are TGCGCCAGCAGCCAAGATCATTCCAGCTCCTACGAGCAGTACTTC.

The rearrangement joins TRBV6-1 to TRBJ1-5; D is perhaps TRBD1 (5 bases). This CDR3 spans 13 amino acids. V lost 7 bases and J lost 9, with 16 bases in between. From germline, CDR1 is MNHNS and CDR2 SASEGT. The CDR3 nucleotides are TGTGCCAGCAAGGCAGGGAGCGGGATGCCCCAGCATTTT. This gives the protein CASKAGSGMPQHF.

This chain connects TRBV5-1 to TRBJ2-7; 10 nucleotides align to TRBD2. Germline CDR1 SGHRS, CDR2 YFSETQ. The CDR3 loop spans 15 amino acids. The V gene end was trimmed by 1 base and the J gene end by 6 bases; junction bases not matched to a gene: 7. This chain's CDR3 is CASSLLASGSSEQYF. Here the CDR3 DNA reads TGCGCCAGCAGCTTGTTGGCTAGCGGGAGTAGCGAGCAGTACTTC.

The V call is TRBV4-2, the J call TRBJ2-3, with D maybe TRBD1 (6 bases). V was pared by 3 bases and J by 1 base, with 11 bases between. The CDR3 runs 15 residues. The V gene's germline CDR1 is LGHNA and CDR2 YNFKEQ. Here the CDR3 DNA reads TGTGCCAGCAGCCAGGGGACATTGGGCACAGATACGCAGTATTTT. Its translation is CASSQGTLGTDTQYF.

This clonotype came up many times. The genes are TRBV20-1 and TRBJ2-7, with D possibly being TRBD2 (6 bases). V was shortened by 2 bases and J by 2 bases, with 19 bases between the two germline ends. This CDR3 spans 16 amino acids. Germline-derived CDR1 and CDR2 are DFQATT and SNEGSKA (reference sequence). The CDR3 region is CSARPGTLKVPYEQYF. The CDR3 nucleotides read TGCAGTGCTAGACCTGGGACTTTAAAGGTCCCCTACGAGCAGTACTTC.

Here the CDR3 reads CASSITGPGNQPQHF. The CDR3 DNA is TGTGCCAGTAGTATCACAGGGCCGGGCAATCAGCCCCAGCATTTT. The V gene is TRBV19, the J gene TRBJ1-5; possibly TRBD1 for D (6 bases). V was pared by 3 bases and J by 2 bases, with 11 bases between. The CDR3 length is 15 residues. The germline V gene encodes CDR1 LNHDA and CDR2 SQIVND (reference sequence).

The sample holds many counts of this clonotype. The genes are TRBV15 and TRBJ1-3; D unclear. CDR1 and CDR2 (germline): LNHNV, YYDKDF (reference sequence). Deletions cut 0 bases from V and 5 bases from J, with 8 bases between. The CDR3 runs to 14 residues. The CDR3 region is CATSRDLDRNTIYF. In DNA, the CDR3 is TGTGCCACCAGCAGAGATCTAGATCGAAACACCATATATTTT.

This chain connects TRBV20-1 to TRBJ2-3, with 10 nucleotides matching TRBD2. V lost 3 bases and J lost 1; bases outside the gene matches: 4. The CDR3 loop spans 15 amino acids. In germline, CDR1 is DFQATT, CDR2 SNEGSKA (reference sequence). This CDR3 is CSASPLAGGTDTQYF. CDR3 in DNA: TGCAGTGCTAGCCCGCTAGCGGGGGGCACAGATACGCAGTATTTT.

This clonotype was observed at least ten times. V usage is TRBV6-5 and J usage is TRBJ1-6; maybe TRBD1 (6 bases). Trimming took 2 bases from V and 8 from J, leaving 10 bases between them. Per the germline V gene, CDR1 is MNHEY and CDR2 is SVGAGI. The CDR3 sequence is 14 residues long. The CDR3 protein is CASSYAGVDSPLHF. CDR3 DNA: TGTGCCAGCAGTTACGCAGGGGTGGATTCACCCCTCCACTTT.

The chain uses TRBV7-2 and TRBJ1-2, with D unresolved. The CDR3 totals 14 residues. Germline V CDR1 and CDR2: SGHTA, FQGNSA. Trimming cost V 5 bases and J 4 bases, with 14 bases left between them. CDR3 DNA sequence: TGTGCCAGCAGCCAAGACCCAATAATCTATGGCTACACCTTC. Translated, it gives CASSQDPIIYGYTF.